The present T cell receptor (beta chain) was sequenced within a study of OX40 agonist ivuxolimab in advanced cancers. Study at large: Dose-escalation cases comprised hepatocellular carcinoma, melanoma, renal cell or head and neck cancer.

General study results and limits: The study did not work out the antigen specificity of the expanded peripheral T cells.

Repertoires were generated with immunoSEQ multiplex PCR, while TCRdb's copy carries only in-frame clones and drops some. The sample includes about 50,000 clones, around 86% of them seen just once. This CDR3 region has 15 residues. Germline assignment: CDR1 MNHEY and CDR2 SMNVEV (reference sequence). The V and J ends lost 6 bases and 4 bases, in that order; junction bases with no gene match: 7. Points on this clone: Its antigen is not known.

The V gene is TRBV27, the J gene TRBJ2-7, with 12 bases fitting TRBD2. This TCR was sampled from an adult with an advanced solid tumor such as melanoma, head and neck, liver or kidney cancer. The starting material was CD4+ or CD8+ T cells sorted from blood, obtained in a trial of the OX40 agonist ivuxolimab. The CDR3 region is CASRNLAGGLYEQYF. DNA of the CDR3: TGTGCCAGCAGGAACCTAGCGGGAGGGTTATACGAGCAGTACTTC.